The 23 T cell receptor beta chains in this list originate from one sample, sequenced in a study of T cells in Graves' hyperthyroidism and ophthalmopathy. The CDR3 regions of TCR beta were amplified from RNA transcripts. The HTBI primer set was used in a first-round RT-PCR of the TCR CDR3. TCRdb called the multiplex PCR reads again in MiXCR, with one record for every CDR3 protein. The table has about 520,000 distinct CDR3 sequences, roughly 25% seen once; the top ten hold around 10%. Sequences were obtained from blood. The receptors stem from a woman under 40 with Graves' ophthalmopathy.

This clonotype was observed a handful of times. The rearrangement joins TRBV28 to TRBJ1-5; tentatively, D is TRBD1 (5 bases). CDR1 is MDHEN and CDR2 is SYDVKM in the germline V gene. The CDR3 extends over 14 amino acids. The V and J ends lost 6 bases and 2 bases respectively, with 11 bases between them. The CDR3 DNA reads TGTGCCAGCAGGTGGAGGGACGGCAATCAGCCCCAGCATTTT. It encodes CASRWRDGNQPQHF.

This clonotype was observed many times. CDR3 in DNA: TGTGCCAGCACCCAGGGACAGGTCGACACCGGGGAGCTGTTTTTT. Protein: CASTQGQVDTGELFF. The J gene is TRBJ2-2, the V gene TRBV6-2 or TRBV6-3; 8 bases fit TRBD1. This CDR3 has 15 amino acids. V shed 7 bases, J shed 3 bases, and the junction held 7 bases outside the gene matches. Germline V gives CDR1 MNHEY, CDR2 SVGEGT.

This clonotype was seen many times. The chain joins TRBV28 to TRBJ2-5, with D perhaps TRBD1 (6 bases). Germline V CDR1 and CDR2: MDHEN, SYDVKM. The CDR3 has 15 residues. The ends were cut back, 5 bases at V and 2 bases at J, with 15 bases in the middle. The CDR3 bases are TGTGCCAGCAGTGACCGGACAGCTTCTCAAGAGACCCAGTACTTC. Translating it yields CASSDRTASQETQYF.

This clonotype was recorded many times. The chain carries TRBV7-9 and TRBJ2-7; tentative D call: TRBD2 (6 bases). Germline CDR1 is SEHNR and CDR2 is FQNEAQ (reference sequence). The CDR3 has 15 amino acids. V was cut by 1 base and J by 2 bases, with 12 bases left in between. CDR3: CASSLGGELAYEQYF. The CDR3 DNA follows: TGTGCCAGCAGCTTAGGGGGGGAGCTGGCCTACGAGCAGTACTTC.

The CDR3: CASSWGTGRKAFF. The CDR3 nucleotides are TGTGCCAGCAGCTGGGGGACAGGGCGTAAAGCTTTCTTT. The rearrangement uses TRBV11-1 and TRBJ1-1, with 9 bases fitting TRBD1. V was pared by 4 bases and J by 9 bases, with 6 bases of the junction left unmatched. CDR1 and CDR2 from the germline V gene are SGHAT and FQDESV (reference sequence). The CDR3 is 13 residues long.

This clonotype was seen at least ten times. V gene TRBV19 combines with J gene TRBJ1-1, with D perhaps TRBD1 (6 bases). The CDR3 runs to 14 residues. The V gene lost 3 bases and the J gene lost 5 bases, with 13 bases spanning the gap. CDR1 and CDR2 (germline): LNHDA, SQIVND (reference sequence). This CDR3 is CASSIGGGRTEAFF. In DNA, the CDR3 is TGTGCCAGTAGTATTGGCGGGGGCAGGACTGAAGCTTTCTTT.

In this sample, this clonotype turned up a few times. The V call is TRBV28, the J call TRBJ1-2; 10 nucleotides agree with TRBD1. Germline lookup yields CDR1 MDHEN and CDR2 SYDVKM. The CDR3 is 15 amino acids. V lost 5 bases and J lost 5; bases outside the gene matches: 8. The CDR3 here is CASSPDRGLGYGYTF. CDR3 bases: TGTGCCAGCAGTCCAGACAGGGGGCTGGGGTATGGCTACACCTTC.

This clonotype was detected ten times or more. CDR3 in amino acids: CASSVGESGELFF. The CDR3 nucleotides read TGTGCCAGCAGTGTGGGAGAGTCCGGGGAGCTGTTTTTT. V is TRBV2 and J is TRBJ2-2, with D perhaps TRBD2 (5 bases). V lost 4 bases and J 6 bases, leaving 9 bases between the germline ends. The length of the CDR3 is 13 residues. Germline CDR1 reads SNHLY; CDR2 reads FYNNEI. Filled out from reference TRBV2 and TRBJ2-2, the complete variable domain reads EPEVTQTPSHQVTQMGQEVILRCVPISNHLYFYWYRQILGQKVEFLVSFYNNEISEKSEIFDDQFSVERPDGSNFTLKIRSTKLEDSAMYFCASSVGESGELFFGEGSRLTVL.

The gene calls are TRBV12-3 or TRBV12-4 and TRBJ2-5; 10 bases are shared with TRBD1. J lost 5 bases, V lost 0 bases, and 9 bases had no gene match. The CDR3 is made up of 17 amino acids. CDR3 residues: CASSLAGGDRGLETQYF. The DNA of the CDR3 is TGTGCCAGCAGTTTAGCAGGAGGGGACAGGGGCCTGGAGACCCAGTACTTC.

About this clonotype: Germline and junction disagree at one end, which may indicate a read error. This rearrangement joins TRBV4-1 to TRBJ2-7; the D gene is possibly TRBD1 (6 bases). CDR3 length: 15 amino acids. Germline V gives CDR1 MGHRA, CDR2 YSYEKL. The CDR3 DNA reads TGCGCCAGCAGCCAAGGAAGTCAGGGGTATTACGAGCAGTGCTTC. It translates to CASSQGSQGYYEQCF.

In this sample, this clonotype turned up a few times. The V gene is TRBV5-1, the J gene TRBJ1-1; a weak D match, TRBD1 (5 bases). The CDR3 length is 14 residues. Trimming stripped 4 bases from V and 4 bases from J, with 14 bases between. Germline V gene lookup returns CDR1 SGHRS and CDR2 YFSETQ. In nucleotides, the CDR3 is TGCGCCAGCAGCACGGACCGGGGGGGCACTGAAGCTTTCTTT. Translating it yields CASSTDRGGTEAFF.

This clonotype was found many times. The V and J genes are TRBV12-3 or TRBV12-4 and TRBJ2-7; 8 positions match TRBD1. V was pared by 5 bases and J by 2 bases, with 8 bases of the junction left unmatched. The CDR3 loop spans 15 amino acids. CDR3 in amino acids: CASSLRDRPTYEQYF. DNA for the CDR3: TGTGCCAGCAGTCTCCGGGACAGGCCGACCTACGAGCAGTACTTC.

This chain uses TRBV28 with TRBJ1-2; D uncertain. Germline V CDR1 and CDR2: MDHEN, SYDVKM. The CDR3 totals 12 residues. V was clipped by 6 bases and J by 10 bases, with 15 bases between them. The CDR3 bases are TGTGCCAGCAGCCCTCTAGGGTCCGCCTACACCTTC. This codes for CASSPLGSAYTF.

This clonotype was seen a few times. The chain employs TRBV12-3 or TRBV12-4 and TRBJ1-2, with a possible D match to TRBD1 (5 bases). Trimming removed 6 bases from V and 6 bases from J, with 17 bases in between. This CDR3 region has 14 residues. The CDR3 region is CASSPRGRRNGYTF. In nucleotides, the CDR3 is TGTGCCAGCAGCCCACGGGGCAGGCGAAATGGCTACACCTTC.

This clonotype was picked up many times. The chain recombines TRBV11-2 with TRBJ2-5; 10 bases map to TRBD2. In germline, CDR1 is SGHAT, CDR2 FQNNGV. The trim removed 5 bases at V and 2 bases at J, leaving 2 bases unmatched. The CDR3 sequence is 14 residues long. The CDR3 DNA reads TGTGCCAGCAGCCTAGCGGGGGAACAAGAGACCCAGTACTTC. Amino acid sequence: CASSLAGEQETQYF.

This chain joins TRBV12-3 or TRBV12-4 and TRBJ1-2; 8 nucleotides match TRBD1. This CDR3 has 15 amino acids. V lost 3 bases to trimming and J lost 4 bases; unmatched junction nucleotides: 7. The CDR3 sequence is CASSLLQGGSYGYTF. CDR3 bases: TGTGCCAGCAGTTTGTTACAGGGGGGCTCCTATGGCTACACCTTC.

At least ten counts were recorded for this clonotype. The rearrangement uses TRBV2 and TRBJ1-1; D remains ambiguous. CDR3 size: 14 residues. Germline values: CDR1 SNHLY, CDR2 FYNNEI. V gave up 8 bases and J gave up 0 bases, with 13 bases separating them. CDR3 nucleotides: TGTGCCAGCCGAAATGGGTTAATGAACACTGAAGCTTTCTTT. This encodes CASRNGLMNTEAFF.

The chain combines TRBV6-5 with TRBJ1-3; D unresolved. Trimming took 4 bases from V and 0 from J, leaving 13 bases between them. There are 16 residues in the CDR3. CDR1 is MNHEY and CDR2 is SVGAGI in the germline V gene. The CDR3 here is CASSSPGRSSGNTIYF. Written as DNA, the CDR3 is TGTGCCAGCAGTTCCCCAGGCCGGAGCTCTGGAAACACCATATATTTT.

A few counts support this clonotype. This rearrangement joins TRBV12-3 or TRBV12-4 to TRBJ2-5; D is unclear. Trimming removed 3 bases at V and 1 base at J, with 18 bases between. This CDR3 is built from 17 residues. CDR3 residues: CASSLVAGIWTQETQYF. The CDR3 bases are TGTGCCAGCAGTTTGGTGGCAGGAATTTGGACCCAAGAGACCCAGTACTTC.

This clonotype was recorded many times. The chain joins TRBV7-6 to TRBJ2-7; 9 bases match TRBD1. The CDR3 runs 13 residues. Germline trimming cut 5 bases from V and 6 bases from J; bases unmatched to any gene: 5. Germline lookup yields CDR1 SGHVS and CDR2 FNYEAQ. The CDR3 nucleotides read TGTGCCAGCAGCGCCGGGACAGGGCTCGAGCAGTACTTC. Translated: CASSAGTGLEQYF.

This clonotype was counted between two and nine times. The genes are TRBV6-2 or TRBV6-3 and TRBJ2-5; D is uncertain. The CDR3 has 13 amino acids. Germline CDR1 reads MNHEY; CDR2 reads SVGEGT. V was shortened by 6 bases and J by 0 bases, with 8 bases between the two germline ends. Here the CDR3 DNA reads TGTGCCAGCAGACCACAGTACCAAGAGACCCAGTACTTC. Translating it yields CASRPQYQETQYF.

This clonotype was picked up many times. The chain combines TRBV12-3 or TRBV12-4 with TRBJ2-5, with TRBD1 matching over 11 bases. With 4 bases clipped from V and 4 bases from J, the junction kept 2 bases outside the gene matches. The CDR3 has 14 amino acids. The CDR3 here is CASSWTGGPETQYF. In nucleotides, the CDR3 is TGTGCCAGCAGTTGGACAGGGGGCCCAGAGACCCAGTACTTC.

V usage is TRBV29-1 and J usage is TRBJ1-1, with D unresolved. From germline, CDR1 is SQVTM and CDR2 ANQGSEA. V was clipped by 4 bases and J by 1 base, with 13 bases between them. The CDR3 totals 14 residues. The CDR3 spells CSVAWERPNTEAFF. CDR3 sequence (DNA): TGCAGCGTTGCCTGGGAAAGGCCGAACACTGAAGCTTTCTTT.